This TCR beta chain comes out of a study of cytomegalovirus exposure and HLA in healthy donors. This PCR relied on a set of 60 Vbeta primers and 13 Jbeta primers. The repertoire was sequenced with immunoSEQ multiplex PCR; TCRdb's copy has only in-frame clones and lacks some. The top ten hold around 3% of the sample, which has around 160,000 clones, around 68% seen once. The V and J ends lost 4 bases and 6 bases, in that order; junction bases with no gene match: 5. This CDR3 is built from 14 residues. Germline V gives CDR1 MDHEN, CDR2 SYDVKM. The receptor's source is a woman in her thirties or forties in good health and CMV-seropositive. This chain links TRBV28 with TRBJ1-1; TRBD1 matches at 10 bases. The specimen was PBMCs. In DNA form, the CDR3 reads TGTGCCAGCAGTTCGACAGGGGGCAAACCTGAAGCTTTCTTT. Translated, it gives CASSSTGGKPEAFF.